Included here is one T cell receptor (beta chain) sequence, with context. Its antigen target is currently unknown. There are no base qualities to consult, and no much larger clone falls within one base. This entry comes from a study of control samples from healthy donors and cancer patients (dated by TCRdb to the early 2020s). CDR1 and CDR2 are read off the germline V gene as SGHVS and FNYEAQ. From cysteine to phenylalanine, the CDR3 is 13 amino acids long. Of all the DNA, just the CDR3 is kept, 39 bases in frame from base 1. V lost 1 base and J lost 2 bases; the stretch between them is 5 bases long. The library came from the immunoSEQ multiplex PCR assay. The table comes from immuneACCESS by way of TCRdb, which keeps in-frame sequences with V and J called. Part of the clones is missing from these tables; in studies checked, under half for an unresolved V gene and the rest for unknown reasons. The sample table contains about 84,000 clones; only one count was recorded for about nine tenths of them. The leading ten clones occupy around 17% of the sample.

Recombination joined TRBV7-6 with TRBJ2-5, with an unclear D gene assignment. Material: blood. The sequence derives from a man in his fifties in good health. The CDR3 protein sequence reads: CASSLGQQETQYF. The DNA reads TGTGCCAGCAGCTTAGGGCAGCAAGAGACCCAGTACTTC.